This T cell receptor (beta chain) was identified in a study of OX40 agonist ivuxolimab in advanced cancers. Study information: Males comprised approximately 84% of the group, whose mean age was about 62 years (range 23 to 79).

The CDR3 consists of 15 residues. V was pared by 1 base and J by 5 bases, with 14 bases between. Looked up from germline, CDR1 is SGHTA and CDR2 is FQGNSA. Profiling relied on immunoSEQ multiplex PCR, and the TCRdb table lists in-frame clones only, not all of them. Among fewer than 100,000 clones listed, 86% were seen once. This clone was seen only once. Sample: CD4+ or CD8+ T cells sorted from blood, taken in a trial of the OX40 agonist ivuxolimab. The chain carries TRBV7-2 and TRBJ1-1; D is unclear. The receptor comes from an adult with an advanced solid tumor such as melanoma, head and neck, liver or kidney cancer. The CDR3: CASSLVDGDGTEAFF. The CDR3 region has the DNA TGTGCCAGCAGCTTAGTCGACGGTGATGGAACTGAAGCTTTCTTT.